This TCR beta chain was recorded in a study of shared clonotypes between healthy human individuals. Measured with immunoSEQ multiplex PCR; TCRdb has only the in-frame clones, and not every one. The repertoire includes around 1,100,000 clones, about 72% of them detected once, and 0.89% sits in the top ten. CDR3 length: 13 amino acids. Trimming left V 2 bases short and J 5 bases short, with 10 bases between. In germline, CDR1 is SGHRS, CDR2 YFSETQ. The chain joins TRBV5-1 to TRBJ1-1; the D is unclear. The sequence was obtained from a man younger than 35 in good health. Some clones in this sample may be carry-over from other donors' samples. Material: memory CD4+ T cells from PBMCs. Subset: CD45RA-negative fraction. In DNA, the CDR3 is TGCGCCAGCAGCTTCGTATCCGGGACTGAAGCTTTCTTT. Amino acid sequence: CASSFVSGTEAFF. Drawing the rest from reference TRBV5-1 and TRBJ1-1, the complete variable domain is KAGVTQTPRYLIKTRGQQVTLSCSPISGHRSVSWYQQTPGQGLQFLFEYFSETQRNKGNFPGRFSGRQFSNSRSEMNVSTLELGDSALYLCASSFVSGTEAFFGQGTRLTVV.